This T cell receptor (beta chain) is from a study of T-cell reconstitution after alpha-beta-depleted transplantation in children. This CDR3 has 16 residues. Germline V lookup: CDR1 SGDLS, CDR2 YYNGEE. The V gene end was trimmed by 3 bases and the J gene end by 7 bases; junction bases not matched to a gene: 14. During its preparation, the TCRbeta library received unique molecular identifiers. TCRdb independently ran MiXCR on the PCR reads; one entry per CDR3 protein. This table holds around 490,000 distinct CDR3 sequences, roughly 10% found once. There are a few counts of this clonotype. Its antigen is unknown. Whole-study results and caveats: Hyperexpanded clones declined; after one year, newly produced T cells mostly supplied diversity.

Sequencing was performed on PBMCs, mostly from graft donor cells, taken 180 days after TCRalphabeta/CD19-depleted stem cell transplant. The clonotype comes from a female patient between 2 and 15 years old who had a stem cell transplant for aplastic anemia, so the T cells may come from the graft donor. The chain employs TRBV9 and TRBJ1-1, with 8 bases lining up with TRBD1. The CDR3 DNA reads TGTGCCAGCAGCGGTGACGCGGGACAGGCGGCCAGTGAAGCTTTCTTT. Protein product: CASSGDAGQAASEAFF.